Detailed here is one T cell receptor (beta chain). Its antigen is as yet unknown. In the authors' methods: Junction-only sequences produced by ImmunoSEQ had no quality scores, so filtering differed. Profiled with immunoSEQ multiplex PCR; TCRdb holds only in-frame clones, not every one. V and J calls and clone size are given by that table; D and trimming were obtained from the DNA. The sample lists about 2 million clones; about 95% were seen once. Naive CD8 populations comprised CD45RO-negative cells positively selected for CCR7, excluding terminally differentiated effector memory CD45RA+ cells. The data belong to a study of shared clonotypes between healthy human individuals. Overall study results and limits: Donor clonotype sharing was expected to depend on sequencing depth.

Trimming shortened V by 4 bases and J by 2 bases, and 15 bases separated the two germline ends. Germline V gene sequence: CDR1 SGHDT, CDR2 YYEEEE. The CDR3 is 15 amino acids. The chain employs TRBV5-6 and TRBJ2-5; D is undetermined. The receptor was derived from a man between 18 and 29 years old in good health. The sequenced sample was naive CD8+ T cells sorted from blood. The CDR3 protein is CASSPLAGVQETQYF. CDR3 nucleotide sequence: TGTGCCAGCAGCCCCCTTGCTGGGGTACAAGAGACCCAGTACTTC.